This T cell receptor beta chain was observed in a study of blood T cell repertoires in COVID-19 (dated by TCRdb to the early 2020s). Study-wide context: Samples from collaborators originated in the United States, Italy and Spain and spanned both the acute and convalescent phases of COVID-19. The material from the prospective study consisted of cDNA or gDNA derived from T cells, B-cell-depleted T cells, or PBMCs. The repertoires were released in a freely available public database intended as a resource for research on the immune response to SARS-CoV-2. The samples were drawn from two sources: the first 160 participants of the ongoing ImmuneRACE study, and 950 to 1,500 subjects contributed by 6 global collaborators. Nearly every sample came with metadata listing a de-identified subject ID, COVID-19 status, age in years and sex. HLA class I and class II types, where available, came from metadata supplied by the sample provider rather than from assay-based typing. Deeply sampled blood TCRbeta repertoires from subjects exposed to, actively infected with, or recovered from COVID-19 were included in the dataset. The study at large found these results: The amount of clinical and demographic metadata varied by source and participant and was provided uncurated.

TCRbeta CDR3 regions were amplified from genomic DNA by means of the immunoSEQ Assay, a bias-controlled multiplex PCR. For the original study's pipeline: The number of nucleated cells in each sample was estimated from the amplification of reference gene primers within the assay. To quantify the absolute abundance of each unique TCRbeta CDR3 rearrangement, sequence reads were collapsed and filtered. Productive Simpson clonality was computed per sample as the square root of Simpson's diversity index over productive rearrangements. TCRdb holds this immuneACCESS table with in-frame rearrangements only. Some clones are missing; in checked studies, unresolved V genes explain under half, and the rest has no known cause. V and J calls and clone size are as listed in that table; D and trimming were resolved from the DNA. The sample table shows roughly 360,000 clones, and approximately 80% are seen once. Roughly 1.1% of the sample rests with the top ten.

Whole blood was collected in K2EDTA tubes by collaborating institutions according to the institutions' own protocols. For TCRbeta analysis, collaborators shipped samples in one of three forms: frozen whole blood, isolated PBMCs, or DNA extracted from either of those sample types. As for this clone: The specificity of this receptor is unknown. No quality values exist for individual bases; no much larger clone is one base distant.

The source of this sequence is a human donor with acute or convalescent COVID-19. The donor label of this sample is uncertain. The sequenced sample consisted of peripheral blood.

This receptor has the CDR3 CASSLGRAHEQFF. Read as DNA, the sequence is TGTGCCAGCAGCTTAGGGCGGGCCCATGAGCAGTTCTTC. The rearrangement combines TRBV11-2 with TRBJ2-1; the D segment could be TRBD2, given 5 matching bases. CDR1 and CDR2 (SGHAT, FQNNGV) derive from the germline V gene. V sheds 1 base and J sheds 8 bases, leaving 9 bases between their ends. The CDR3 runs 13 residues from the cysteine to the phenylalanine. Solely the CDR3 DNA is kept, with 39 bases framed from the first base.